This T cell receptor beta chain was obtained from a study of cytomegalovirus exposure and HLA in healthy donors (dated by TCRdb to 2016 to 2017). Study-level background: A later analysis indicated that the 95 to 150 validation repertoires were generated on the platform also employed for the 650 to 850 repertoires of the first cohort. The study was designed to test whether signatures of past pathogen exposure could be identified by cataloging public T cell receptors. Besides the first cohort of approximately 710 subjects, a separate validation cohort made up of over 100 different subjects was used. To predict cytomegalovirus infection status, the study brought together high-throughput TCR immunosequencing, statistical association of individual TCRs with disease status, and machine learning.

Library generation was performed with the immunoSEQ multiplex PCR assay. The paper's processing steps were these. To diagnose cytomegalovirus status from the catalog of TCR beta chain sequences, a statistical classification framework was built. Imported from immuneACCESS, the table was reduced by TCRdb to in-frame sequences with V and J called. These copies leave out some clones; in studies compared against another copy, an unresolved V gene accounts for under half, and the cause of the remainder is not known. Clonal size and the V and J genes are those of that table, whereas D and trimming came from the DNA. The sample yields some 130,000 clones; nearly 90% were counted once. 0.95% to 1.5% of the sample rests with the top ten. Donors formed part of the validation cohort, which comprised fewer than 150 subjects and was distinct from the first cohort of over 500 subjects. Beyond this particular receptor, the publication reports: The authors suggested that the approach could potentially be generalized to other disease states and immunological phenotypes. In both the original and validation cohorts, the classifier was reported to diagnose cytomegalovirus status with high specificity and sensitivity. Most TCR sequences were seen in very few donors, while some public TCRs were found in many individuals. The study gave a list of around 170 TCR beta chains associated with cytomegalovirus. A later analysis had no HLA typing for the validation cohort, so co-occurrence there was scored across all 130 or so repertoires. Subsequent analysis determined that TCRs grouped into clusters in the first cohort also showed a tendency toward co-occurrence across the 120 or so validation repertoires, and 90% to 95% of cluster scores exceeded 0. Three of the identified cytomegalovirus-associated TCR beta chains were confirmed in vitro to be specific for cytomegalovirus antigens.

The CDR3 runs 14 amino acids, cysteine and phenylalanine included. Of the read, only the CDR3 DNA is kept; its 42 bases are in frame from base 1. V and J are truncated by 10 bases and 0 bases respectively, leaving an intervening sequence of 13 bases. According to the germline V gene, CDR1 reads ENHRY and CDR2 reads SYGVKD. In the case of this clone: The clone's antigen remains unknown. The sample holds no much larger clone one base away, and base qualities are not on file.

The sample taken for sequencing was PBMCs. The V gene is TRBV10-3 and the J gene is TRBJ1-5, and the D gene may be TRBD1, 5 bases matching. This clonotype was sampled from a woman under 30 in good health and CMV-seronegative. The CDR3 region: CASRDSASNQPQHF. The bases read TGTGCCAGCCGGGACTCCGCTAGCAATCAGCCCCAGCATTTT.